Below, one TCR beta chain is given with its context. The antigen is not known. The CDR3 contains 15 residues. The V and J ends lost 1 base and 3 bases respectively, with 10 bases between them. CDR1 SGHVS and CDR2 FQNEAQ come from the germline V gene. Separate alpha and beta amplification began at the second PCR step. The data belong to a study of naive and memory T cell subsets. An equimolar mix of two oligonucleotides served as the beta constant-region primer for TRBC1 and TRBC2. Nested alpha and beta constant-region primers with the SP2 primer drove four PCR rounds on ligated cDNA. TCRdb analysed the UMI-ligation and nested PCR reads with MiXCR anew, one entry per CDR3 protein. Counted here are around 160,000 distinct CDR3 sequences, over 15% occurring once; the ten biggest clones make up just over 0.14%. General study points: The power law exponent of TCR abundance differed between naive and memory cells.

V and J are TRBV7-8 and TRBJ2-1; perhaps TRBD2 as D (5 bases). The source is a human donor in good health. Sequencing was performed on naive CD4+ T cells from blood. The CDR3 region has the DNA TGTGCCAGCAGCTTAGGGACTCCTGGCTACAATGAGCAGTTCTTC. Translated: CASSLGTPGYNEQFF.